A selection of T cell receptor beta chains follows, all from one sample in a study of OX40 agonist ivuxolimab in advanced cancers. This table comes from immunoSEQ multiplex PCR, and its TCRdb copy is limited to in-frame clones, with some not included. The sample consists of about 73,000 clones, around 90% of them appearing once. This specimen was CD4+ or CD8+ T cells sorted from blood, taken in a trial of the OX40 agonist ivuxolimab. The source is an adult with an advanced solid tumor such as melanoma, head and neck, liver or kidney cancer. Both conserved end residues are part of each CDR3. The D gene is left open where the match is weak. Clone size appears in some rows only: once, few, many, or a class for an expanded clone.

NA TRBJ2-3 TRBV4-1 once CASSQGPADTQYF TGCGCCAGCAGCCAAGGCCCTGCAGATACGCAGTATTTT
TRBD1 TRBJ2-3 TRBV7-2 NA CASSRQGATGDTQYF TGTGCCAGCAGCAGACAGGGGGCCACGGGGGATACGCAGTATTTT
NA TRBJ2-1 TRBV7-8 few CASSKLNQGGSYNEQFF TGTGCCAGCAGCAAATTAAACCAGGGCGGGTCGTACAATGAGCAGTTCTTC
NA TRBJ2-5 TRBV15 NA CATSMDNQETQYF TGTGCCACCAGCATGGACAACCAAGAGACCCAGTACTTC
NA TRBJ2-1 TRBV30 NA CACPLKRSYNEQFF TGTGCCTGCCCCCTCAAGCGGTCCTACAATGAGCAGTTCTTC
TRBD1 TRBJ2-7 TRBV28 NA CASSPPQGAWEQYF TGTGCCAGCAGTCCGCCACAGGGGGCTTGGGAGCAGTACTTC
TRBD1 TRBJ2-7 TRBV28 NA CASSSGTGGAPYEQYF TGTGCCAGCAGTTCCGGCACAGGGGGCGCTCCCTACGAGCAGTACTTC
TRBD2 TRBJ2-7 TRBV5-6 NA CASSLTSGHYEQYF TGTGCCAGCAGCCTAACTAGCGGACACTACGAGCAGTACTTC
NA TRBJ2-7 TRBV7-8 NA CASSPGGLEQYF TGTGCCAGCAGCCCCGGCGGGCTCGAGCAGTACTTC
NA TRBJ2-5 TRBV19 once CASKGRGQETQYF TGTGCCAGTAAGGGCAGGGGCCAAGAGACCCAGTACTTC
NA TRBJ2-1 TRBV19 once CASSMRDLGGNEQFF TGTGCCAGTAGTATGCGTGATTTAGGGGGCAATGAGCAGTTCTTC
NA TRBJ2-2 TRBV18 NA CASSPITAKNTGELFF TGTGCCAGCTCACCAATAACAGCCAAAAACACCGGGGAGCTGTTTTTT
TRBD2 TRBJ2-1 TRBV29-1 NA CSVERAGKSYNEQFF TGCAGCGTTGAAAGAGCGGGAAAATCCTACAATGAGCAGTTCTTC
TRBD1 TRBJ1-5 TRBV19 once CASTRTGWGNQPQHF TGTGCCAGTACCCGGACAGGGTGGGGCAATCAGCCCCAGCATTTT
NA TRBJ2-6 TRBV25-1 NA CASGVTGANVLTF TGTGCCAGCGGGGTTACTGGGGCCAACGTCCTGACTTTC